These 8 T cell receptor beta chains came from one sample sequenced in a study of human T cells and chemical hapten exposure (dated by TCRdb to about 2021). What this sample's time point label stands for: patch test 1, 2 weeks after DPC sensitization. The sample's treatment or condition label is to be understood as: therapeutic diphenylcyclopropenone sensitization with weekly scalp DPC. Library method: RACE. The sequencer listed for this sample is NextSeq 500. TCRdb trimmed public reads at Q25 via fastp, called clones via MiXCR and kept in-frame beta chains. Rows merge per CDR3 protein into single entries with the most common DNA and genes. This sample is represented by 95,000 to 130,000 distinct CDR3 sequences; roughly an eighth of them were singletons. The biggest ten clones account for 1.2% to 1.5% of the sample. The input for sequencing was whole blood, taken in connection with sensitization to the hapten diphenylcyclopropenone (DPC). The receptor set was obtained from a woman in her 50s with alopecia areata. Some clones in this sample may be carry-over from other donors' samples.

The chain couples TRBV29-1 to TRBJ2-3; 12 bases are a match to TRBD2. The J segment lost 3 bases and the V segment lost 8 bases, leaving 3 bases of the junction unmatched. This CDR3 region has 13 residues. Germline loops: CDR1 SQVTM, CDR2 ANQGSEA. The CDR3 DNA reads TGCAGCTCTAGCGGGGGGGCAACAGATACGCAGTATTTT. It specifies CSSSGGATDTQYF.

The chain employs TRBV12-3 or TRBV12-4 and TRBJ2-2; D is undetermined. The CDR3 consists of 12 residues. V lost 3 bases and J lost 4, with 3 bases in between. CDR3 sequence (DNA): TGTGCCAGCAGTTTTACCACCGGGGAGCTGTTTTTT. It codes for CASSFTTGELFF.

This clonotype showed up just a few times. The CDR3 coding sequence is TGTGCCAGCTCACCAGACGGGACCCATCAGCCCCAGCATTTT. It specifies CASSPDGTHQPQHF. This chain links TRBV18 with TRBJ1-5, with D perhaps TRBD1 (5 bases). This CDR3 is 14 amino acids long. V was trimmed by 2 bases and J by 5 bases, leaving 10 bases between them. The germline gives CDR1 KGHSH, CDR2 LQKENI.

This chain joins TRBV5-1 and TRBJ2-2, with D perhaps matching TRBD1 (6 bases). V lost 4 bases and J 5 bases, leaving 18 bases between the germline ends. Per germline, CDR1 SGHRS and CDR2 YFSETQ. The length of the CDR3 is 16 residues. For the CDR3, the DNA is TGCGCCAGCAGCGATCAGGGGTTAGGTTGGACCGGGGAGCTGTTTTTT. The encoded protein is CASSDQGLGWTGELFF.

Worth noting for this clonotype: Being one base from a much bigger clone, this may be a read error. V and J are TRBV27 and TRBJ1-2, with 7 bases identical to TRBD1. Germline V lookup: CDR1 MNHEY, CDR2 SMNVEV (reference sequence). The junction had 16 bases not matched to a gene; V was cut back by 4 bases and J by 8 bases. CDR3 length: 16 residues. CDR3: CASSWDRVFPGRGYTF. DNA for the CDR3: TGTGCCAGCAGTTGGGACAGAGTATTTCCAGGCAGGGGCTACACCTTC.

The sample holds many counts of this clonotype. The V and J genes are TRBV6-5 and TRBJ1-5; 9 nucleotides match TRBD1. The V gene's germline CDR1 is MNHEY and CDR2 SVGAGI. With 5 bases clipped from V and 3 bases from J, the junction kept 2 bases outside the gene matches. The CDR3 covers 14 residues. DNA for the CDR3: TGTGCCAGCAGTGGGACAGGGCACAATCAGCCCCAGCATTTT. This codes for CASSGTGHNQPQHF.

This clonotype was counted between two and nine times. The chain couples TRBV5-1 to TRBJ1-4; 7 bases line up with TRBD1. V shed 4 bases, J shed 7 bases, and the junction held 7 bases outside the gene matches. The CDR3 has 14 amino acids. CDR1 SGHRS and CDR2 YFSETQ come from the germline V gene. This CDR3 is CASSRGQLTEKLFF. CDR3 nucleotide sequence: TGCGCCAGCAGCCGGGGACAGCTTACTGAAAAACTGTTTTTT. Variable domain in full (rest from reference TRBV5-1 and TRBJ1-4): KAGVTQTPRYLIKTRGQQVTLSCSPISGHRSVSWYQQTPGQGLQFLFEYFSETQRNKGNFPGRFSGRQFSNSRSEMNVSTLELGDSALYLCASSRGQLTEKLFFGSGTQLSVL.

The table lists this clonotype with a few counts. The chain has TRBV3-1 and TRBJ1-1; D not certain. CDR1 and CDR2 (germline): LGHDT, YNNKEL (reference sequence). CDR3 size: 16 residues. Trimming cost V 0 bases and J 5 bases, with 16 bases left between them. Here the CDR3 reads CASSQEVHGRATEAFF. CDR3 bases: TGTGCCAGCAGCCAAGAGGTGCACGGGAGGGCAACTGAAGCTTTCTTT.